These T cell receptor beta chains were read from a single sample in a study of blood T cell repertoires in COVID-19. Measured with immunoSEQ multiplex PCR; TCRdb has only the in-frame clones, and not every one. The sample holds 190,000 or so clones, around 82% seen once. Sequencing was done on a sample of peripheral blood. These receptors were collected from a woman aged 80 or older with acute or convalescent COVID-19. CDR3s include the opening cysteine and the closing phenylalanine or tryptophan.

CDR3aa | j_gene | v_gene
CASSAAGQGVVLNEQFF | TRBJ2-1 | TRBV6-1
CASSEGTDYYGYTF | TRBJ1-2 | TRBV9
CASSGWTGDSGKLFF | TRBJ1-4 | TRBV2
CASRGSGDEKLFF | TRBJ1-4 | TRBV2
CASSRTGSSYEQYF | TRBJ2-7 | TRBV6-5
CASSPIAGVNTGELFF | TRBJ2-2 | TRBV7-7
CASSQNGDTQYF | TRBJ2-3 | TRBV3-1/TRBV3-2
CASSLSAESSYNEQFF | TRBJ2-1 | TRBV7-3
CATTVGGYEQYF | TRBJ2-7 | TRBV30
CASRKIRGSYEQYF | TRBJ2-7 | TRBV11-2
CATSGTGSRGRGNQPQHF | TRBJ1-5 | TRBV24-1
CASSERGRDNAYNEQFF | TRBJ2-1 | TRBV2
CASREQGQGNYGYTF | TRBJ1-2 | TRBV6-4
CASSLMVRGRTEAFF | TRBJ1-1 | TRBV27
CALTGDNEQFF | TRBJ2-1 | TRBV2
CASSLRQSDNSPLHF | TRBJ1-6 | TRBV7-2
CANPRPDNSNQPQHF | TRBJ1-5 | TRBV21-1
CASSQQGANTEAFF | TRBJ1-1 | TRBV5-1
CASSPSLSNQPQHF | TRBJ1-5 | TRBV6-6
CASSEVSDTQYF | TRBJ2-3 | TRBV6-1
CASSSAGTGESDEQYF | TRBJ2-7 | TRBV7-8
CATSPGTSGYQETQYF | TRBJ2-5 | TRBV15
CASSQATRGENTEAFF | TRBJ1-1 | TRBV3-1/TRBV3-2
CASAEGTVYEQYF | TRBJ2-7 | TRBV25-1
CAISESGTSGFQETQYF | TRBJ2-5 | TRBV10-3
CASSFRQEQETQYF | TRBJ2-5 | TRBV3-1/TRBV3-2
CASSTRTGKAPEAFF | TRBJ1-1 | TRBV5-1
CASSLGRGLTEAFF | TRBJ1-1 | TRBV5-6
CASSSRARDIQYF | TRBJ2-4 | TRBV7-8
CASRESGTSNEKLFF | TRBJ1-4 | TRBV5-1
CASQGVNYGYTF | TRBJ1-2 | TRBV3-1/TRBV3-2
CASSLEQGREKLFF | TRBJ1-4 | TRBV5-1
CASSQAGTEYF | TRBJ2-4 | TRBV3-1/TRBV3-2
CASSYSGRTPGTQYF | TRBJ2-3 | TRBV6-5
CASSTTGGNQPQHF | TRBJ1-5 | TRBV3-1/TRBV3-2
CASSFRLRDRNTEAFF | TRBJ1-1 | TRBV5-1
CASSLGPRGSPLHF | TRBJ1-6 | TRBV27
CASSVSGAGELFF | TRBJ2-2 | TRBV9
CASSQEGSRLNF | TRBJ2-7 | TRBV4-1